The 20 T cell receptor beta chains given below trace back to one sample, sequenced in a study of blood T cell repertoires in COVID-19. Profiled with immunoSEQ multiplex PCR; TCRdb holds only in-frame clones, not every one. The sample consists of 72,000 or so clones, around nine tenths of them appearing once. The specimen sequenced was peripheral blood. The receptors originated from a woman between 55 and 75 years old with acute or convalescent COVID-19.

The chain couples TRBV19 to TRBJ1-1; TRBD1 is a possible D gene (5 bases). This CDR3 comprises 15 residues. Germline V lookup: CDR1 LNHDA, CDR2 SQIVND (reference sequence). V lost 2 bases and J lost 1, with 11 bases in between. In DNA, the CDR3 is TGTGCCAGTAGTATAACAGGAGCTTCGAACACTGAAGCTTTCTTT. It encodes CASSITGASNTEAFF.

The V call is TRBV29-1, the J call TRBJ1-4; a weak D match, TRBD1 (6 bases). The germline V gene encodes CDR1 SQVTM and CDR2 ANQGSEA. Trimming removed 4 bases from V and 0 bases from J, with 12 bases in between. The CDR3 totals 15 residues. CDR3 amino acids: CSVVGQGSTNEKLFF. The CDR3 region has the DNA TGCAGCGTTGTGGGCCAGGGGTCAACTAATGAAAAACTGTTTTTT.

Concerning this clone itself: The sample has other DNA sequences that encode this CDR3 too. J is TRBJ1-5 and V is TRBV10-3, with unresolved D. The CDR3 runs 15 residues. Germline CDR1 ENHRY, CDR2 SYGVKD. V lost 3 bases and J 0 bases, leaving 9 bases between the germline ends. CDR3: CAISERRDSNQPQHF. The CDR3 bases are TGTGCCATCAGTGAAAGACGGGATAGCAATCAGCCCCAGCATTTT.

The gene calls are TRBV5-1 and TRBJ1-1; 8 bases line up with TRBD1. Losses at the gene ends were 5 bases for V and 8 bases for J; bases not matched to a gene: 2. Germline assignment: CDR1 SGHRS and CDR2 YFSETQ. The CDR3 covers 11 residues. The CDR3 region has the DNA TGCGCCAGCAGGTCAGGGGGCGAAGCTTTCTTT. Protein product: CASRSGGEAFF.

This rearrangement joins TRBV30 to TRBJ1-6, with TRBD1 identical over 7 bases. From germline, CDR1 is GTSNPN and CDR2 SVGIG (reference sequence). The V segment lost 2 bases and the J segment 7 bases; nucleotides outside the gene matches: 5. The CDR3 has 14 residues. The CDR3 is CAWSQNRGNSPLHF. CDR3 nucleotides: TGTGCCTGGAGTCAAAACAGGGGAAATTCACCCCTCCACTTT.

The rearrangement links TRBV5-4 to TRBJ2-2, with D possibly matching TRBD2 (6 bases). Germline CDR1 reads SGHNT; CDR2 reads YYREEE (reference sequence). V lost 0 bases and J lost 5, with 20 bases in between. The CDR3 has 18 amino acids. The CDR3 sequence: CASSLGGGGSGVTGELFF. CDR3 nucleotides: TGTGCCAGCAGCTTGGGAGGTGGTGGGTCGGGGGTGACCGGGGAGCTGTTTTTT. Full variable domain (missing parts from reference TRBV5-4 and TRBJ2-2): ETGVTQSPTHLIKTRGQQVTLRCSSQSGHNTVSWYQQALGQGPQFIFQYYREEENGRGNFPPRFSGLQFPNYSSELNVNALELDDSALYLCASSLGGGGSGVTGELFFGEGSRLTVL.

CDR3 DNA sequence: TGTGCCAGCAGCTTAGGTACCGGAGATTATGGCTACACCTTC. It translates to CASSLGTGDYGYTF. V gene TRBV7-2 combines with J gene TRBJ1-2, with D unresolved. Germline V gene data show CDR1 as SGHTA and CDR2 as FQGNSA. CDR3 length equals 14 residues. The V and J ends lost 1 base and 5 bases respectively, with 11 bases between them.

The V and J genes are TRBV9 and TRBJ1-4, with TRBD1 matching over 7 bases. The V segment lost 4 bases and the J segment 4 bases; nucleotides outside the gene matches: 7. The germline V gene encodes CDR1 SGDLS and CDR2 YYNGEE. The CDR3 is 15 residues long. CDR3: CASSPWTGGNEKLFF. The CDR3 DNA sequence: TGTGCCAGCAGCCCCTGGACAGGAGGTAATGAAAAACTGTTTTTT.

The chain is built from TRBV9 and TRBJ2-5; 8 nucleotides agree with TRBD2. The V and J ends lost 3 bases and 4 bases, in that order; junction bases with no gene match: 8. The germline gives CDR1 SGDLS, CDR2 YYNGEE. The CDR3 spans 15 residues. The chain's CDR3 is CASSGGLGVRETQYF. The CDR3 DNA reads TGTGCCAGCAGCGGGGGACTAGGCGTGCGAGAGACCCAGTACTTC.

The chain joins TRBV5-8 to TRBJ2-2; TRBD1 agrees at 8 bases. CDR1 is SGHTS and CDR2 is YDEGEE in the germline V gene. There are 17 residues in the CDR3. V lost 0 bases, J lost 1 base, and 5 bases stayed unmatched. CDR3 residues: CASSLGYGTGNTGELFF. In nucleotides, the CDR3 is TGTGCCAGCAGCTTGGGCTATGGGACAGGGAACACCGGGGAGCTGTTTTTT.

The chain uses TRBV3-1 (or the pseudogene TRBV3-2) and TRBJ2-3; 8 bases match TRBD2. Germline loops: CDR1 LGHDT, CDR2 YNNKEL (reference sequence). This CDR3 has 14 amino acids. Trimming removed 3 bases from V and 8 bases from J; junction bases left unmatched: 7. CDR3 residues: CASSQSLAGITQYF. The CDR3 region has the DNA TGTGCCAGCAGCCAGAGTCTAGCGGGCATTACGCAGTATTTT.

V gene TRBV12-3 or TRBV12-4 combines with J gene TRBJ1-1; D ambiguous. This CDR3 is built from 13 residues. V was pared by 7 bases and J by 0 bases, with 9 bases between. The CDR3 DNA sequence: TGTGCCAGCACTTTGGCAGTGAACACTGAAGCTTTCTTT. It is translated as CASTLAVNTEAFF.

This chain links TRBV7-6 with TRBJ1-2; 10 bases are shared with TRBD1. Losses at the gene ends were 5 bases for V and 8 bases for J; bases not matched to a gene: 11. The CDR3 extends over 15 amino acids. The germline CDR1 and CDR2 sequences are SGHVS and FNYEAQ. CDR3 sequence (DNA): TGTGCCAGCAGCCCCGTCCGGGACAGGGGCGGAGGCTACACCTTC. It specifies CASSPVRDRGGGYTF. The complete variable domain, with remaining parts taken from reference TRBV7-6 and TRBJ1-2, reads GAGVSQSPRYKVTKRGQDVALRCDPISGHVSLYWYRQALGQGPEFLTYFNYEAQQDKSGLPNDRFSAERPEGSISTLTIQRTEQRDSAMYRCASSPVRDRGGGYTFGSGTRLTVV.

The J gene is TRBJ2-1, the V gene TRBV5-4, with D perhaps matching TRBD2 (5 bases). The CDR3 covers 13 residues. Looked up from germline, CDR1 is SGHNT and CDR2 is YYREEE (reference sequence). Trimming took 1 base from V and 4 from J, leaving 6 bases between them. This chain's CDR3 is CASSLREYNEQFF. CDR3 DNA sequence: TGTGCCAGCAGCTTGCGGGAATACAATGAGCAGTTCTTC. The complete variable domain, with remaining parts taken from reference TRBV5-4 and TRBJ2-1, reads ETGVTQSPTHLIKTRGQQVTLRCSSQSGHNTVSWYQQALGQGPQFIFQYYREEENGRGNFPPRFSGLQFPNYSSELNVNALELDDSALYLCASSLREYNEQFFGPGTRLTVL.

This chain connects TRBV5-1 to TRBJ2-5; 9 nucleotides line up with TRBD2. The CDR3 covers 15 residues. The trim removed 7 bases at V and 4 bases at J, leaving 11 bases unmatched. Looked up from germline, CDR1 is SGHRS and CDR2 is YFSETQ. CDR3 amino acids: CASAGGIAPTETQYF. The CDR3 nucleotides are TGCGCCAGCGCGGGGGGGATAGCACCCACAGAGACCCAGTACTTC.

Points on this clone: The sample contains more than one DNA sequence encoding this CDR3. The chain joins TRBV3-1 (or the pseudogene TRBV3-2) to TRBJ1-1; D unclear. The CDR3 length is 14 residues. V dropped 4 bases and J dropped 0 bases, with 9 bases sitting between them. Germline CDR1 reads LGHDT; CDR2 reads YNNKEL (reference sequence). CDR3 residues: CASSPRGMNTEAFF. DNA of the CDR3: TGTGCCAGCAGCCCCCGGGGTATGAACACTGAAGCTTTCTTT.

The rearrangement uses TRBV19 and TRBJ2-7, with 7 nucleotides matching TRBD1. CDR3 length: 15 amino acids. J was trimmed by 0 bases and V by 6 bases; bases with no gene match: 8. CDR1 and CDR2 from the germline V gene are LNHDA and SQIVND (reference sequence). The CDR3 reads CASRTGQESSYEQYF. The CDR3 DNA is TGTGCCAGTAGGACCGGACAGGAGAGCTCCTACGAGCAGTACTTC.

The chain combines TRBV30 with TRBJ1-6; D possibly corresponds to TRBD1 (5 bases). The CDR3 contains 16 residues. Germline values: CDR1 GTSNPN, CDR2 SVGIG (reference sequence). Trimming took off 1 base at V and 2 bases at J, with 12 bases between the two ends. DNA for the CDR3: TGTGCCTGGAGTGGATCTGGGGGGACCTATAATTCACCCCTCCACTTT. The encoded protein is CAWSGSGGTYNSPLHF.

The chain is built from TRBV28 and TRBJ2-6, with 7 bases aligning to TRBD1. The CDR3 spans 17 residues. Germline CDR1 MDHEN, CDR2 SYDVKM. V lost 7 bases and J lost 4; bases outside the gene matches: 13. CDR3 bases: TGTGCCAGCAAAGGGGTGACGACAGGGTCCGGGGCCAACGTCCTGACTTTC. Translated: CASKGVTTGSGANVLTF.

CDR3 amino acids: CASSPGIGGEQFF. Written as DNA, the CDR3 is TGTGCCAGCAGCCCAGGAATAGGAGGTGAGCAGTTCTTC. The chain has TRBV7-6 and TRBJ2-1; TRBD2 might be the D (5 bases). V was trimmed by 5 bases and J by 9 bases, leaving 14 bases between them. The germline CDR1 and CDR2 sequences are SGHVS and FNYEAQ. This CDR3 spans 13 amino acids.